The TCR beta chain under discussion was sequenced for a study of blood T cells in healthy people across ages. From germline, CDR1 is SGDLS and CDR2 YYNGEE. The CDR3 has 16 residues. Trimming removed 0 bases from V and 1 base from J, with 13 bases in between. This clonotype has only a few counts. The authors ran a second PCR of roughly 6 to 11 cycles using a sample-barcoded 5' primer and a J-beta primer mix. TCRdb passed the 5' RACE reads through MiXCR, listing each CDR3 protein once. The table includes roughly 900,000 distinct CDR3 sequences, under 50% detected once. The study isolated at least 7 million PBMCs from each sample. A minimum of 5.5 micrograms of total RNA was extracted per sample.

The TCR sequence derives from a man younger than 45 in good health. Sample: blood. The chain is built from TRBV9 and TRBJ2-5; D not certain. Here the CDR3 reads CASSVGGRAIQETQYF. The CDR3 DNA reads TGTGCCAGCAGCGTAGGGGGTCGGGCGATCCAAGAGACCCAGTACTTC.